A single sample gave rise to the 18 T cell receptor beta chains below, sequenced in a study of CXCR3-negative and CXCR3-positive naive CD8 T cells. Preparation of TRB cDNA libraries relied on 5' RACE carrying UMI labels. After re-calling the 5' RACE reads, TCRdb lists one entry per CDR3 protein, DNA absent. The specimen's table records fewer than 50,000 distinct CDR3 sequences. The specimen was naive CXCR3- CD8+ T cells from blood. Subset noted: CD45RO-CCR7+CD27+CD95- naive CD8+ T cells lacking CXCR3 (TNR3-). These receptor sequences come from a human donor in good health. Some clones in this sample may be carry-over from other donors' samples.

This chain joins TRBV28 and TRBJ2-3; with no DNA, the TCRdb D assignment of TRBD1 cannot be verified. The CDR3 consists of 16 residues. The germline gives CDR1 MDHEN, CDR2 SYDVKM. The CDR3 spells CASRSTGTGGTDTQYF.

The J gene is TRBJ2-1, the V gene TRBV2; there is no DNA to check the TCRdb D call of TRBD1. The CDR3 contains 14 residues. The germline V gene encodes CDR1 SNHLY and CDR2 FYNNEI. CDR3 loop: CARAARQTDNEQFF.

The chain combines TRBV9 with TRBJ2-1; TCRdb selects TRBD2, and the lack of DNA leaves this call unchecked. Germline-derived CDR1 and CDR2 are SGDLS and YYNGEE. The CDR3 spans 17 residues. The CDR3: CASSQTGGNPSYNEQFF.

The chain has TRBV19 and TRBJ2-1; TCRdb's D call of TRBD1 is untestable without DNA. Germline V gene sequence: CDR1 LNHDA, CDR2 SQIVND (reference sequence). The CDR3 sequence is 14 residues long. The CDR3: CASSIDPGTNEQFF.

The V gene is TRBV27, the J gene TRBJ1-1. This CDR3 contains 14 residues. The germline V gene has CDR1 MNHEY and CDR2 SMNVEV (reference sequence). The chain's CDR3 is CASSLGSINTEAFF.

The J gene is TRBJ2-1, the V gene TRBV4-3; TCRdb names TRBD2, which stays unverified in the absence of DNA. CDR1 is LGHNA, CDR2 YSLEER, per germline. The CDR3 runs 15 residues. CDR3 residues: CASSQSASGSYEQFF.

The V gene is TRBV11-2, the J gene TRBJ2-2; with no DNA, the TCRdb D assignment of TRBD2 cannot be verified. Per the germline V gene, CDR1 is SGHAT and CDR2 is FQNNGV. The CDR3 has 20 residues. This CDR3 reads CASSLLDVKREGLNTGELFF.

The V call is TRBV20-1, the J call TRBJ2-3; TCRdb's D call, TRBD2, is unchecked because there is no DNA. This CDR3 region has 18 residues. Germline lookup yields CDR1 DFQATT and CDR2 SNEGSKA (reference sequence). The CDR3: CSARGGDGASGATDTQYF.

The J gene is TRBJ1-4, the V gene TRBV12-3 or TRBV12-4; TCRdb's D call of TRBD1 is untestable without DNA. CDR3 size: 12 residues. CDR3 in amino acids: CASSVTDEKLFF.

The gene calls are TRBV7-6 and TRBJ2-1. The CDR3 length is 13 residues. Germline assignment: CDR1 SGHVS and CDR2 FNYEAQ. CDR3 protein: CASSSSSPNEQFF.

V and J are TRBV12-3 or TRBV12-4 and TRBJ2-1; TCRdb's assignment of TRBD2 cannot be checked, as there is no DNA. The CDR3 loop spans 16 amino acids. The CDR3 sequence is CASTWTELSSYNEQFF.

The V and J genes are TRBV28 and TRBJ2-5; the TCRdb call, TRBD1, lacks DNA for checking. CDR3 size: 16 residues. The germline V gene encodes CDR1 MDHEN and CDR2 SYDVKM. CDR3 protein: CASSLSPGDLQETQYF. Drawing the rest from reference TRBV28 and TRBJ2-5, the complete variable domain is DVKVTQSSRYLVKRTGEKVFLECVQDMDHENMFWYRQDPGLGLRLIYFSYDVKMKEKGDIPEGYSVSREKKERFSLILESASTNQTSMYLCASSLSPGDLQETQYFGPGTRLLVL.

J is TRBJ1-5 and V is TRBV5-6. This CDR3 is 14 amino acids long. Germline values: CDR1 SGHDT, CDR2 YYEEEE. CDR3 region: CASSWGGEARTQHF.

The V gene is TRBV3-1, the J gene TRBJ2-7. The germline CDR1 and CDR2 sequences are LGHDT and YNNKEL (reference sequence). CDR3 length: 13 residues. The chain's CDR3 is CASSQDSMQSQYF.

The chain couples TRBV9 to TRBJ1-1. The CDR3 contains 15 residues. Germline assignment: CDR1 SGDLS and CDR2 YYNGEE. The chain's CDR3 is CASSGTTGINTEAFF.

The rearrangement joins TRBV29-1 to TRBJ2-3; TCRdb's D call, TRBD1, is unchecked because there is no DNA. The CDR3 loop spans 13 amino acids. Germline CDR1 SQVTM, CDR2 ANQGSEA. The CDR3 loop is CSVLEGRVGTQYF.

This chain uses TRBV29-1 with TRBJ1-1; TCRdb's D call, TRBD1, is unchecked because there is no DNA. CDR1 and CDR2 (germline): SQVTM, ANQGSEA. The CDR3 extends over 17 amino acids. Here the CDR3 reads CSAASKRDRGWETEAFF.

The V gene is TRBV12-3 or TRBV12-4, the J gene TRBJ2-1; without DNA, the TCRdb call of TRBD1 cannot be checked. The CDR3 is made up of 15 amino acids. This CDR3 is CASSLISGDYNEQFF.